Listed below are T cell receptor beta chains from one sample, sequenced in a study of T cell responses to AZD1222 COVID-19 vaccine. The table came from immunoSEQ multiplex PCR; TCRdb's copy has only in-frame clones and leaves some out. The sample records tens of thousands of clones, about four fifths being singletons. Sequencing used peripheral blood, obtained 28 days after the second dose of the MenACWY control vaccine. The receptors shown here come from an adult who received the MenACWY meningococcal vaccine as a control. The CDR3 runs from the conserved cysteine through the conserved F or W. The order of the fields is D gene, V gene, J gene, clone size, CDR3 DNA, CDR3 protein. A D gene is named only where the DNA matches it firmly. The size field is filled for only some rows; it gives once, few, many or a size class.

-	TRBV12-5	TRBJ1-6	-	TGTGCTAGTGGTTTCACTGGGGGGGGTGATTCACCCCTCCACTTT	CASGFTGGGDSPLHF
TRBD1	TRBV2	TRBJ2-1	few	TGTGCCAGCAGTTACCTGGGACAGGGGGCTAGGAGCTCCTACAATGAGCAGTTCTTC	CASSYLGQGARSSYNEQFF
TRBD1	TRBV28	TRBJ1-4	medium-sized	TGTGCCAGCAGTTCCCGGGACAGGGAGGAAAAACTGTTTTTT	CASSSRDREEKLFF
-	TRBV12-3/TRBV12-4	TRBJ1-1	-	TGTGCCAGCAGCCTAGGGGGGGCGTCTGAAGCTTTCTTT	CASSLGGASEAFF
-	TRBV5-1	TRBJ1-6	-	TGCGCCAGCAGCCCCACAGGGCTTTCACCCCTCCACTTT	CASSPTGLSPLHF
-	TRBV5-1	TRBJ1-2	-	TGCGCCAGCAGCTTGGACTTTAGGGGGGGAGACTATGGCTACACCTTC	CASSLDFRGGDYGYTF
-	TRBV5-4	TRBJ1-2	-	TGTGCCAGCAGCTTGGATGGACGGAACTATGGCTACACCTTC	CASSLDGRNYGYTF
-	TRBV25-1	TRBJ1-2	-	TGTGCCAGCAGTGGCGGTGGAGGGGCTACGAACTATGGCTACACCTTC	CASSGGGGATNYGYTF
-	TRBV4-1	TRBJ1-4	-	TGCGCCAGCAGCCAGGGACGGAAAGATGAAAAACTGTTTTTT	CASSQGRKDEKLFF
-	TRBV14	TRBJ2-2	-	TGTGCCAGCAGCCAGCGCACCCCCATGAACACCGGGGAGCTGTTTTTT	CASSQRTPMNTGELFF
TRBD1	TRBV19	TRBJ1-1	once	TGTGCCAGTAGTATGTATCAGGGGGTCGTGAACACTGAAGCTTTCTTT	CASSMYQGVVNTEAFF
-	TRBV27	TRBJ1-1	-	TGTGCCAGCACCTTCCGAAGGGGGTCTGACACTGAAGCTTTCTTT	CASTFRRGSDTEAFF
-	TRBV5-1	TRBJ1-4	-	TGCGCCAGCAGCCAGGGTTCGAGAGTCCTTAATGAAAAACTGTTTTTT	CASSQGSRVLNEKLFF
TRBD2	TRBV4-2	TRBJ2-7	-	TGTGCCAGCAGCCAAGCGGGAGGTTCCTACGAGCAGTACTTC	CASSQAGGSYEQYF
TRBD1	TRBV6-6	TRBJ2-5	-	TGTGCCAGCAGTTATCGGGACAGGGGCTTGGGGGCCCAGTACTTC	CASSYRDRGLGAQYF
TRBD1	TRBV19	TRBJ2-4	-	TGTGCCAGTAGGACCGACAGGGGAGACATTCAGTACTTC	CASRTDRGDIQYF
-	TRBV2	TRBJ1-5	-	TGTGCCAGCAGTTCGGCTTCAGGCAATCAGCCCCAGCATTTT	CASSSASGNQPQHF
TRBD1	TRBV9	TRBJ1-2	-	TGTGCCAGCAGCGTAGTAGGGACAGGGGGCCGTGGCTACACCTTC	CASSVVGTGGRGYTF
TRBD1	TRBV30	TRBJ2-6	-	TGTGCCTGGAGTAGGGACAGGGCTATCTCTGGGGCCAACGTCCTGACTTTC	CAWSRDRAISGANVLTF
TRBD1	TRBV28	TRBJ1-2	-	TGTGCCAGCAGTACCCCAGGGGGCGCTTGGTGGGGCTACACCTTC	CASSTPGGAWWGYTF
-	TRBV28	TRBJ2-5	-	TGTGCCAGCAGCCCGATTTGGGGTCCTAGGCAAGAGACCCAGTACTTC	CASSPIWGPRQETQYF
TRBD1	TRBV14	TRBJ2-7	-	TGTGCCAGCAGCTCAGGGACAGGATCCTACGAGCAGTACTTC	CASSSGTGSYEQYF
-	TRBV12-3/TRBV12-4	TRBJ1-3	-	TGTGCCAGCAGTTTTGCGGGAAACACCATATATTTT	CASSFAGNTIYF
TRBD2	TRBV27	TRBJ2-1	-	TGTGCCAGCAGTCACCCTATAGCGGGAGTCCACAATGAGCAGTTCTTC	CASSHPIAGVHNEQFF
-	TRBV2	TRBJ2-1	-	TGTGCCAGCAGTGGGAGGGATGAGCAGTTCTTC	CASSGRDEQFF
-	TRBV21-1	TRBJ1-2	few	TGTGCCAGCAGCAAAGACAGGGTGGATGGCTACACCTTC	CASSKDRVDGYTF
TRBD2	TRBV27	TRBJ2-1	-	TGTGCCAGCAGTTACGGGGGGAATGAGCAGTTCTTC	CASSYGGNEQFF
-	TRBV28	TRBJ2-7	-	TGTGCCAGCAGTTCACAGGGGGGGGGCTCCTACGAGCAGTACTTC	CASSSQGGGSYEQYF
TRBD1	TRBV5-1	TRBJ2-3	-	TGCGCCAGCAGCAAAGACAGGGGGCGGGGAGATACGCAGTATTTT	CASSKDRGRGDTQYF
-	TRBV28	TRBJ1-3	-	TGTGCCAGCAATAGACAGGAGCTCTCTGGAAACACCATATATTTT	CASNRQELSGNTIYF
-	TRBV2	TRBJ2-1	-	TGTGCCAGCAGTGACGACAGAAGGACGTTCTTC	CASSDDRRTFF
-	TRBV19	TRBJ1-2	-	TGTGCCAGTAGTATACAGGGCGACTATGGCTACACCTTC	CASSIQGDYGYTF
-	TRBV7-2	TRBJ1-5	-	TGTGCCAGCAGCCCACAGGGTGGCAATCAGCCCCAGCATTTT	CASSPQGGNQPQHF
-	TRBV7-8	TRBJ2-1	few	TGTGCCAGCAGCATCAATGAGCAGTTCTTC	CASSINEQFF
-	TRBV4-1	TRBJ1-3	-	TGCGCCAGCAGCCAAGGCGCCGTTCCGGGACGGACTGTGGAAAACACCATATATTTT	CASSQGAVPGRTVENTIYF
-	TRBV3-1/TRBV3-2	TRBJ2-5	-	TGTGCCAGCAGCCAAACGGACTGGCAAGAGACCCAGTACTTC	CASSQTDWQETQYF
-	TRBV6-5	TRBJ1-1	-	TGTGCCAGCAGGGACTCCGGAGGAGCTTTCTTT	CASRDSGGAFF
-	TRBV27	TRBJ2-3	-	TGTGCCAGCAGTCTCACTCCGGGCTCCTCTAGCACAGATACGCAGTATTTT	CASSLTPGSSSTDTQYF
-	TRBV2	TRBJ1-4	once	TGTGCCAGCGGACTCCCGGGGGGGCTGATTGAAAAACTGTTTTTT	CASGLPGGLIEKLFF
TRBD2	TRBV2	TRBJ2-7	-	TGTGCCAGCAGTCCTCGGACTAGCGGCTCCGAGCAGTACTTC	CASSPRTSGSEQYF
TRBD1	TRBV19	TRBJ1-5	-	TGTGCCAGTAGCGGACAGGGGGTTAATCAGCCCCAGCATTTT	CASSGQGVNQPQHF
-	TRBV6-2/TRBV6-3	TRBJ2-1	-	TGTGCCAGCAGCTCGTTGGTTGAGCAGTTCTTC	CASSSLVEQFF
-	TRBV5-6	TRBJ1-5	few	TGTGCCAGCAGCTTACCTGGGACAAGTCAGCCCCAGCATTTT	CASSLPGTSQPQHF
-	TRBV30	TRBJ2-1	-	TGTGCCTGGAGTTGGGGAAGGAGCAATGAGCAGTTCTTC	CAWSWGRSNEQFF
TRBD1	TRBV19	TRBJ1-2	-	TGTGCCAGTAGTATTGTGTCAGGGGGCGCAAAAAGCTATGGCTACACCTTC	CASSIVSGGAKSYGYTF
-	TRBV28	TRBJ2-7	-	TGTGCCAGCAGTACCCAAGACAGCCAAAGCTCCTACGAGCAGTACTTC	CASSTQDSQSSYEQYF
-	TRBV5-1	TRBJ2-3	-	TGCGCCAGCAGCTTGAGCAGGGCCCCCACAGATACGCAGTATTTT	CASSLSRAPTDTQYF
TRBD1	TRBV5-1	TRBJ1-1	-	TGCGCCAGCAGCTTGGCGGGGCAGGGGGAGAACACTGAAGCTTTCTTT	CASSLAGQGENTEAFF
-	TRBV5-8	TRBJ1-3	-	TGTGCCAGCAGCTTAGACTTCGGAAACACCATATATTTT	CASSLDFGNTIYF